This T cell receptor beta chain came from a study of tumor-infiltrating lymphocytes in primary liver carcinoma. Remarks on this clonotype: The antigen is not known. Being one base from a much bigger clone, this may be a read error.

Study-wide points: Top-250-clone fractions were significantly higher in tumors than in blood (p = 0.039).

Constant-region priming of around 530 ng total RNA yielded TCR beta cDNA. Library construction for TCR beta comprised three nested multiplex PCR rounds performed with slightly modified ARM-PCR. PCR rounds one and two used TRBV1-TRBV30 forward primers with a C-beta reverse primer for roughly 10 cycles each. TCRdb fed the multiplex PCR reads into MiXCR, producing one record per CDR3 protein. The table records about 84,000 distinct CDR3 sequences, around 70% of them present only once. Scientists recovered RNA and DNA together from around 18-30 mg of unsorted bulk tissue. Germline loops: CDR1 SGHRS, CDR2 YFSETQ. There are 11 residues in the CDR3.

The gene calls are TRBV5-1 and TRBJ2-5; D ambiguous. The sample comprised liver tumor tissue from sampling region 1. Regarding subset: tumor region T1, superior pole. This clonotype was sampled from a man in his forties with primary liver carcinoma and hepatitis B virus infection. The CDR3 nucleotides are TGCGCCAACAGCTTGGAAGAGACCCAGTACTTC. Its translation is CANSLEETQYF.